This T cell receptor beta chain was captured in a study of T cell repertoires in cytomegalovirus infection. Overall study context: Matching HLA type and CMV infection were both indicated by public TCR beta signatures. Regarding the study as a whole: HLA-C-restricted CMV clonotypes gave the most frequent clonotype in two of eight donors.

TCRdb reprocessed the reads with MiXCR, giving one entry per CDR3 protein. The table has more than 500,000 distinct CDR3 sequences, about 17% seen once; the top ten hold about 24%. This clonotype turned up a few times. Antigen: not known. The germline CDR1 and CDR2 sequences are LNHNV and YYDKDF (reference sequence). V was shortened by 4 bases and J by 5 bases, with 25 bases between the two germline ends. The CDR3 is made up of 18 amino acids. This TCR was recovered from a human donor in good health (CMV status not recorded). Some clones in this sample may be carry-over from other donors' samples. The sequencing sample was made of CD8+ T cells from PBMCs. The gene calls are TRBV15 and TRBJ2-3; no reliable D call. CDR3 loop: CATSIGSGRVGRGDTQYF. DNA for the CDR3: TGTGCCACCAGCATTGGTTCCGGACGTGTCGGGCGAGGAGATACGCAGTATTTT.